This T cell receptor (beta chain) comes out of a study of T cell changes during pregnancy in multiple sclerosis. The J segment lost 4 bases and the V segment lost 0 bases, leaving 8 bases of the junction unmatched. Germline V gene sequence: CDR1 LGHNA, CDR2 YNFKEQ. CDR3 length equals 16 residues. Repertoires were generated with immunoSEQ multiplex PCR, while TCRdb's copy carries only in-frame clones and drops some. Of fewer than 25,000 clones listed, 86% are singletons. The V and J genes are TRBV4-2 and TRBJ1-2, with TRBD1 identical over 7 bases. The receptor was isolated from a female donor in good health, enrolled as a control in a pregnancy study. Sample: CD8+ T cells from peripheral blood mononuclear cells, taken in the third trimester of pregnancy. CDR3 amino acids: CASSQDPLTGPYGYTF. For the CDR3, the DNA is TGTGCCAGCAGCCAAGATCCCTTGACAGGGCCCTATGGCTACACCTTC.